Following are 25 T cell receptor beta chains from one sample sequenced in a study of T cells in Graves' hyperthyroidism and ophthalmopathy. Amplification yielded TCR beta CDR3 regions, with RNA transcripts as the source. An initial round of RT-PCR targeting the TCR CDR3 relied on the HTBI primer set. One entry per CDR3 protein, called by TCRdb with MiXCR from the multiplex PCR reads. The profile shows under 300,000 distinct CDR3 sequences, approximately 23% of them singletons. The source material was blood. The receptors originated from a man aged 25-45 years with Graves' ophthalmopathy.

Concerning this clonotype: A read error is possible here, since a much larger clone lies one base away. The chain links TRBV15 to TRBJ2-5, with 7 bases fitting TRBD1. The J call may be in error: the DNA end matches TRBJ2-1 better. CDR3 size: 15 residues. CDR1 and CDR2 (germline): LNHNV, YYDKDF (reference sequence). CDR3 sequence (DNA): TGTGCCACCAGCAGAGCCCCCGGGACAGAAGAGACCCAGTTCTTC. Protein product: CATSRAPGTEETQFF.

This clonotype has a count of ten or more. The chain has TRBV18 and TRBJ1-6; 7 nucleotides agree with TRBD1. The V gene's germline CDR1 is KGHSH and CDR2 LQKENI. The CDR3 has 14 amino acids. V was pared by 1 base and J by 10 bases, with 4 bases of the junction left unmatched. This CDR3 is CASSPQGAGSPLHF. The CDR3 DNA sequence: TGTGCCAGCTCACCACAGGGGGCAGGATCACCCCTCCACTTT.

The V call is TRBV12-3 or TRBV12-4, the J call TRBJ2-5; either TRBD1 or TRBD2 may supply D (5 bases each). This CDR3 spans 16 amino acids. V was cut by 6 bases and J by 6 bases, with 23 bases left in between. The CDR3 loop is CASSPGGAGPRQTQYF. The CDR3, as DNA: TGTGCCAGCAGCCCCGGTGGGGCGGGCCCAAGGCAGACCCAGTACTTC.

The rearrangement joins TRBV3-1 to TRBJ1-5, with D maybe TRBD1 (6 bases). This CDR3 comprises 18 residues. With 1 base removed from V and 6 bases from J, the gap between germline ends came to 22 bases. Germline V gene sequence: CDR1 LGHDT, CDR2 YNNKEL (reference sequence). The CDR3 nucleotides are TGTGCCAGCAGCCAAGGGGGAGAAGTCGCAGGGGATGTTCAGCCCCAGCATTTT. This codes for CASSQGGEVAGDVQPQHF.

Only a few counts were recorded for this clonotype. This chain links TRBV3-1 with TRBJ2-3; TRBD2 aligns across 13 bases. Germline-derived CDR1 and CDR2 are LGHDT and YNNKEL (reference sequence). The J segment lost 4 bases and the V segment lost 5 bases, leaving 6 bases of the junction unmatched. The CDR3 runs 16 residues. The CDR3 DNA reads as TGTGCCAGCAGCGGCACTAGCGGGAGGGCCTCAGATACGCAGTATTTT. Translation: CASSGTSGRASDTQYF.

The genes are TRBV10-3 and TRBJ2-1; D is possibly TRBD2 (5 bases). CDR3 length: 16 amino acids. Germline V gene data show CDR1 as ENHRY and CDR2 as SYGVKD. The ends were cut back, 4 bases at V and 0 bases at J, with 13 bases in the middle. The CDR3: CAISGVGVRSYNEQFF. CDR3 bases: TGTGCCATCAGTGGGGTGGGAGTACGCTCCTACAATGAGCAGTTCTTC.

The chain uses TRBV28 and TRBJ2-1; 8 bases are a match to TRBD1. CDR3 length: 15 residues. V shed 6 bases, J shed 4 bases, and the junction held 8 bases outside the gene matches. CDR1 and CDR2 from the germline V gene are MDHEN and SYDVKM. The CDR3 DNA reads as TGTGCCAGCAGGCTACAGGGGGGTGAGTACAATGAGCAGTTCTTC. It translates to CASRLQGGEYNEQFF.

This rearrangement joins TRBV27 to TRBJ1-1; D remains unclear. V gave up 6 bases and J gave up 5 bases, with 10 bases separating them. CDR1 is MNHEY and CDR2 is SMNVEV in the germline V gene (reference sequence). The CDR3 loop spans 12 amino acids. CDR3 DNA sequence: TGTGCCAGCAGGTTGGAGGGAACTGAAGCTTTCTTT. This encodes CASRLEGTEAFF.

In its sample, this clonotype was seen many times. The chain joins TRBV12-3 or TRBV12-4 to TRBJ2-1; TRBD1 aligns across 7 bases. This CDR3 region has 14 residues. V was pared by 6 bases and J by 5 bases, with 7 bases of the junction left unmatched. CDR3 region: CASSRDSSHNEQFF. CDR3 DNA: TGTGCCAGCAGCCGGGACAGTTCACACAATGAGCAGTTCTTC.

On this clonotype: A read error may produce the germline difference seen at one junction end. The chain links TRBV7-8 to TRBJ2-7, with D possibly TRBD2 on 6 matching bases. Germline CDR1 is SGHVS and CDR2 is FQNEAQ. The CDR3 runs 16 residues. CDR3 loop: CASSLRQTGSSHEQYF. CDR3 sequence (DNA): TGTGCCAGCAGCCTACGCCAGACCGGGAGCTCCCACGAGCAGTACTTC.

Worth noting for this clonotype: A much larger clone lies a single base off, so this may be a read error. The CDR3 DNA sequence: TGTGCCAACATAGAACTAGCGGGAGCGGCCAATGAGCAGTTCTTC. Translating gives CANIELAGAANEQFF. This chain joins TRBV6-2 or TRBV6-3 and TRBJ2-1; 11 positions agree with TRBD2. Germline CDR1 and CDR2: MNHEY and SVGEGT. With 10 bases clipped from V and 6 bases from J, the junction kept 11 bases outside the gene matches. CDR3 size: 15 residues.

The V call is TRBV11-1, the J call TRBJ1-4, with TRBD1 matching over 7 bases. This CDR3 is built from 17 residues. The germline CDR1 and CDR2 sequences are SGHAT and FQDESV (reference sequence). V shed 3 bases and J 6 bases; nucleotides not matched to a gene: 13. The CDR3 region is CASSFPDSGTEDEKLFF. The CDR3 nucleotides read TGTGCCAGCAGCTTTCCCGATTCGGGGACAGAGGATGAAAAACTGTTTTTT.

This clonotype was counted once. A single base separates this from a much larger clone, so it may be a read error. CDR3 protein: CSARVGDNSNQPQHF. The CDR3 nucleotides read TGCAGTGCTAGAGTTGGGGATAATAGCAATCAGCCCCAGCATTTT. The chain has TRBV20-1 and TRBJ1-5; unclear D gene. Trimming stripped 1 base from V and 0 bases from J, with 10 bases between. Germline loops: CDR1 DFQATT, CDR2 SNEGSKA (reference sequence). This CDR3 has 15 amino acids.

The V gene is TRBV2, the J gene TRBJ1-1; D call uncertain. CDR1 SNHLY and CDR2 FYNNEI come from the germline V gene. The CDR3 is 13 residues long. The ends were cut back, 5 bases at V and 4 bases at J, with 11 bases in the middle. CDR3 DNA: TGTGCCAGCAGTAAAAACGGGCTCACTGAAGCTTTCTTT. Protein sequence: CASSKNGLTEAFF.

The V and J genes are TRBV28 and TRBJ1-6; D is uncertain. Germline V gene sequence: CDR1 MDHEN, CDR2 SYDVKM. The CDR3 totals 13 residues. V was trimmed by 7 bases and J by 0 bases, leaving 4 bases between them. The CDR3 region is CASKTSYNSPLHF. The CDR3 nucleotides are TGTGCCAGCAAGACCTCCTATAATTCACCCCTCCACTTT.

In this sample, this clonotype turned up a few times. This chain joins TRBV27 and TRBJ1-5, with D hard to call. The CDR3 is 15 amino acids. Per the germline V gene, CDR1 is MNHEY and CDR2 is SMNVEV (reference sequence). The V and J ends lost 0 bases and 0 bases respectively, with 6 bases between them. The CDR3: CASSLSRDSNQPQHF. CDR3 nucleotide sequence: TGTGCCAGCAGTTTATCCCGGGATAGCAATCAGCCCCAGCATTTT.

This chain uses TRBV6-1 with TRBJ2-5; 8 nucleotides agree with TRBD1. The CDR3 has 13 residues. V was pared by 4 bases and J by 2 bases, with 0 bases of the junction left unmatched. From germline, CDR1 is MNHNS and CDR2 SASEGT. CDR3: CASSGTGQETQYF. CDR3 sequence (DNA): TGTGCCAGCAGTGGGACAGGGCAAGAGACCCAGTACTTC.

This clonotype was counted ten times or more. V is TRBV7-3 and J is TRBJ2-1; D gene uncertain. The CDR3 has 11 residues. Germline values: CDR1 SGHTA, CDR2 FQGTGA. V was cut by 2 bases and J by 9 bases, with 5 bases left in between. The CDR3 protein is CASSLGVEQFF. CDR3 nucleotide sequence: TGTGCCAGCAGCTTAGGAGTTGAGCAGTTCTTC.

This clonotype occurred a few times. This chain joins TRBV5-1 and TRBJ2-5, with TRBD1 as a possible D gene (6 bases). The V end lost 4 bases, the J end lost 5 bases, and 18 bases lay between the germline ends. The CDR3 sequence is 15 residues long. CDR1 is SGHRS, CDR2 YFSETQ, per germline. The CDR3 sequence: CASSDGTPVGETQYF. The CDR3 DNA reads TGCGCCAGCAGCGACGGGACACCCGTGGGGGAGACCCAGTACTTC.

This clonotype was seen many times. The rearrangement joins TRBV28 to TRBJ2-7; 7 bases are shared with TRBD1. Germline lookup yields CDR1 MDHEN and CDR2 SYDVKM. The CDR3 loop spans 16 amino acids. V trimming: 1 base; J trimming: 4 bases; junction bases outside the gene matches: 10. CDR3 protein: CASSLYGGQAQYEQYF. CDR3 nucleotide sequence: TGTGCCAGCAGTTTATATGGCGGACAGGCCCAGTACGAGCAGTACTTC.

In its sample, this clonotype was seen many times. This chain uses TRBV29-1 with TRBJ2-1; D uncertain. There are 12 residues in the CDR3. Trimming left V 6 bases short and J 5 bases short, with 11 bases between. Per germline, CDR1 SQVTM and CDR2 ANQGSEA. As DNA, the CDR3 is TGCAGCGTGCCACTACCTAACAATGAGCAGTTCTTC. Protein product: CSVPLPNNEQFF.

This clonotype was seen only a few times. This chain joins TRBV19 and TRBJ1-1; D gene ambiguous. The V and J ends lost 3 bases and 1 base respectively, with 9 bases between them. CDR3 length equals 14 residues. Looked up from germline, CDR1 is LNHDA and CDR2 is SQIVND (reference sequence). The CDR3 coding sequence is TGTGCCAGTAGTATTCAGGTTTCGAACACTGAAGCTTTCTTT. Protein product: CASSIQVSNTEAFF.

The table lists this clonotype with a few counts. The chain links TRBV19 to TRBJ2-3; 10 positions match TRBD2. CDR1 and CDR2 from the germline V gene are LNHDA and SQIVND (reference sequence). V was clipped by 10 bases and J by 1 base; unmatched bases: 8. The CDR3 loop spans 15 amino acids. This CDR3 reads CATSALAGGTDTQYF. The DNA of the CDR3 is TGTGCCACCTCCGCCCTAGCGGGAGGCACAGATACGCAGTATTTT. Using reference TRBV19 and TRBJ2-3 for the parts outside the CDR3, the full variable domain is DGGITQSPKYLFRKEGQNVTLSCEQNLNHDAMYWYRQDPGQGLRLIYYSQIVNDFQKGDIAEGYSVSREKKESFPLTVTSAQKNPTAFYLCATSALAGGTDTQYFGPGTRLTVL.

This clonotype came up many times. The chain is built from TRBV7-2 and TRBJ1-6, with D uncertain. The CDR3 is 13 amino acids. CDR1 SGHTA and CDR2 FQGNSA come from the germline V gene. The V and J ends lost 5 bases and 8 bases respectively, with 10 bases between them. CDR3 DNA sequence: TGTGCCAGCAGCCCGCCCCCAGATTCACCCCTCCACTTT. It yields the protein CASSPPPDSPLHF.

In this sample, this clonotype turned up a few times. The chain couples TRBV29-1 to TRBJ2-1, with 10 bases matching TRBD2. V shed 7 bases, J shed 9 bases, and the junction held 9 bases outside the gene matches. This CDR3 has 13 residues. The germline V gene has CDR1 SQVTM and CDR2 ANQGSEA. CDR3 DNA sequence: TGCAGCGCTGCCGGGACTAGCGATCGTGAGCAGTTCTTC. This codes for CSAAGTSDREQFF.